This T cell receptor beta chain was sequenced for a study of cytomegalovirus exposure and HLA in healthy donors. This clone was seen more than once but under ten times. The V gene lost 6 bases and the J gene lost 0 bases, with 14 bases spanning the gap. This CDR3 spans 15 amino acids. The germline CDR1 and CDR2 sequences are SEHNR and FQNEAQ (reference sequence). The primer mix had 60 Vbeta and 13 Jbeta primers. Clones were sequenced by immunoSEQ multiplex PCR, and TCRdb holds only the in-frame ones, with some missing. The data show approximately 120,000 clones, roughly 63% seen once. The V gene is TRBV7-9, the J gene TRBJ1-2, with a tentative D call TRBD1 (6 bases). The sequence derives from a woman in her sixties or seventies in good health and CMV-seropositive. Sequencing was carried out using PBMCs. CDR3 sequence reads: CASSTDRPTNYGYTF. The CDR3 coding sequence is TGTGCCAGCAGTACCGACAGGCCGACTAACTATGGCTACACCTTC.